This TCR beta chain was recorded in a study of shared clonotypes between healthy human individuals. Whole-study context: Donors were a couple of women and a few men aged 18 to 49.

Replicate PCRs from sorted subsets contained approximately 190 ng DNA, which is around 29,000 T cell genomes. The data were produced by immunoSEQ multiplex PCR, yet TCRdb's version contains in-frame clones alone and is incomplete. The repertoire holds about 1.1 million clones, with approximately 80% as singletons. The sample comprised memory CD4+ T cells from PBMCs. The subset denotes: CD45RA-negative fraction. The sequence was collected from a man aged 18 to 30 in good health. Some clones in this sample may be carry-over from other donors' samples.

The CDR3 loop is CASSQETSGSRAGELFF. CDR3 nucleotide sequence: TGCGCCAGCAGCCAAGAAACTAGCGGGAGCAGGGCCGGGGAGCTGTTTTTT. This chain uses TRBV4-1 with TRBJ2-2; 11 nucleotides line up with TRBD2. V lost 0 bases, J lost 6 bases, and 6 bases stayed unmatched. Germline lookup yields CDR1 MGHRA and CDR2 YSYEKL. The CDR3 has 17 residues.